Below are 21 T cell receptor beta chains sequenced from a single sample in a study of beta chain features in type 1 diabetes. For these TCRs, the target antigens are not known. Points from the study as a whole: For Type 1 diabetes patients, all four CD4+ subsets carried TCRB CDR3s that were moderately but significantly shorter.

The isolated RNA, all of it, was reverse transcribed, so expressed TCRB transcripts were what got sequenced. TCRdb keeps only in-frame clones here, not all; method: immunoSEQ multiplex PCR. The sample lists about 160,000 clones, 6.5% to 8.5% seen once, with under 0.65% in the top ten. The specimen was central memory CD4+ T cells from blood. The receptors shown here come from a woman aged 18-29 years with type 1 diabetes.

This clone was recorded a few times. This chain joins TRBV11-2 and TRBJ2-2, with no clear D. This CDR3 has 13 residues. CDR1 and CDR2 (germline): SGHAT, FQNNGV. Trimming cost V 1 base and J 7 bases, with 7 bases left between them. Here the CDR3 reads CASSLGQDGELFF. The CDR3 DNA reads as TGTGCCAGCAGCTTAGGGCAGGACGGGGAGCTGTTTTTT.

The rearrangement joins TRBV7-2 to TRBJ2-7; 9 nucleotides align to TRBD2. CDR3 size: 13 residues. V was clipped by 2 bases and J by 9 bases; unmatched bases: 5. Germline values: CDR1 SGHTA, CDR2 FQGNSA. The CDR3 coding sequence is TGTGCCAGCAGCTTATGGGAGCGGGAGGCGCAGTACTTC. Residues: CASSLWEREAQYF.

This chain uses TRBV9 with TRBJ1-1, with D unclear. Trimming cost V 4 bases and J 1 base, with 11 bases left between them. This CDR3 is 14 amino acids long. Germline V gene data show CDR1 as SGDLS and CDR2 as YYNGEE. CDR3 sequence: CASSTRPGNTEAFF. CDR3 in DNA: TGTGCCAGCAGCACACGCCCAGGGAACACTGAAGCTTTCTTT.

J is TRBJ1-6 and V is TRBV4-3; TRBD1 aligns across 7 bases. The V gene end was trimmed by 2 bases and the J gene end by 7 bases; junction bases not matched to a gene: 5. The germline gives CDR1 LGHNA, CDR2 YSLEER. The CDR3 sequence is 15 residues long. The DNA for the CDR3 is TGCGCCAGCAGCCAAAACAGGGGCACGAATTCACCCCTCCACTTT. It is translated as CASSQNRGTNSPLHF.

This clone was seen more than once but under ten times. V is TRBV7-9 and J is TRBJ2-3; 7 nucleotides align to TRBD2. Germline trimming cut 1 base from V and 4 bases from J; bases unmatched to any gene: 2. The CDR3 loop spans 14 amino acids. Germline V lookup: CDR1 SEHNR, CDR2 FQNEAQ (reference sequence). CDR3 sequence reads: CASSLGGSADTQYF. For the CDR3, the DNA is TGTGCCAGCAGCTTAGGCGGGAGTGCAGATACGCAGTATTTT.

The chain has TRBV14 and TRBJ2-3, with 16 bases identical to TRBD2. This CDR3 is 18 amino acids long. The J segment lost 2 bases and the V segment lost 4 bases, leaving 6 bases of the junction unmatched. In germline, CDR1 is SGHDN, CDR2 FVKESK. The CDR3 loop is CASSPLGTSGRATDTQYF. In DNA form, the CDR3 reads TGTGCCAGCAGCCCACTTGGGACTAGCGGGAGGGCCACAGATACGCAGTATTTT.

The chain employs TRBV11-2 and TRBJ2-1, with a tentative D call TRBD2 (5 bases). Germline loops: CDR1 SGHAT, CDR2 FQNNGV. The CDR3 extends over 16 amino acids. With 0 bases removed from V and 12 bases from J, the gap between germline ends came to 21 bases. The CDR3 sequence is CASSLDIGSGLARQFF. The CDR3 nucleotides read TGTGCCAGCAGCTTAGATATTGGGTCGGGATTAGCGAGGCAGTTCTTC.

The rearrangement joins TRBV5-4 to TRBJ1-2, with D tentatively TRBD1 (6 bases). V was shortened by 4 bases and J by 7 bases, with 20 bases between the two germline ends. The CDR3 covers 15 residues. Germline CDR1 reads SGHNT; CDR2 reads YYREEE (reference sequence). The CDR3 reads CASSPRAQGPAGYTF. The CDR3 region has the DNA TGTGCCAGCAGCCCGAGGGCACAGGGTCCGGCTGGCTACACCTTC.

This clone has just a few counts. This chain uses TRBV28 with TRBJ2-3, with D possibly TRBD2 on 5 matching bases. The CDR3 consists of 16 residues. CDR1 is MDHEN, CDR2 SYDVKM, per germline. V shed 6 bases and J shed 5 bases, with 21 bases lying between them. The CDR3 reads CASSSPPSRAGDTQYF. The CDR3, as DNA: TGTGCCAGCAGCTCCCCCCCCTCGCGGGCGGGAGATACGCAGTATTTT.

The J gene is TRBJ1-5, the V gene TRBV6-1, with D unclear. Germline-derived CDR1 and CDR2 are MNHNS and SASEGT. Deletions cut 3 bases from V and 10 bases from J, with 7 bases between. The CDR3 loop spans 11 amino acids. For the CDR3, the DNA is TGTGCCAGCAGTGACTTGTTTCCCCAGCATTTT. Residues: CASSDLFPQHF.

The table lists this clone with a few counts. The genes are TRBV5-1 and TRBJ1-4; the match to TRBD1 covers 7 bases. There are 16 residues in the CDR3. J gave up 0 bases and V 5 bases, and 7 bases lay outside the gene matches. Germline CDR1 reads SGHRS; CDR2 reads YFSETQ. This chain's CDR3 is CASSSGQETTNEKLFF. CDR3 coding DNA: TGCGCCAGCAGTTCAGGACAGGAAACAACTAATGAAAAACTGTTTTTT.

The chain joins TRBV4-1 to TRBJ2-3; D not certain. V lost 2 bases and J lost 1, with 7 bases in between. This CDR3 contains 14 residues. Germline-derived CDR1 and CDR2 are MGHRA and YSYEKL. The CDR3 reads CASSQPSGTDTQYF. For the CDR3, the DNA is TGCGCCAGCAGCCAACCCTCCGGCACAGATACGCAGTATTTT.

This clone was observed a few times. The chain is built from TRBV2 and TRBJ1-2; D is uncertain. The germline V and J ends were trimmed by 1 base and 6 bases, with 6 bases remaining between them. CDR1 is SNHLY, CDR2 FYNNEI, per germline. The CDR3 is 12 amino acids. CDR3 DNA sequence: TGTGCCAGCAGTGAAGGGTTAGATGGCTACACCTTC. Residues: CASSEGLDGYTF.

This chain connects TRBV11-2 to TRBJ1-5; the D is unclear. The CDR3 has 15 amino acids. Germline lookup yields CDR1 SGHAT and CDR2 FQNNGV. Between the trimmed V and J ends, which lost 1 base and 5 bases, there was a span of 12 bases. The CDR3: CASSLGSGWDQPQHF. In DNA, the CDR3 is TGTGCCAGCAGCTTAGGTTCGGGATGGGATCAGCCCCAGCATTTT.

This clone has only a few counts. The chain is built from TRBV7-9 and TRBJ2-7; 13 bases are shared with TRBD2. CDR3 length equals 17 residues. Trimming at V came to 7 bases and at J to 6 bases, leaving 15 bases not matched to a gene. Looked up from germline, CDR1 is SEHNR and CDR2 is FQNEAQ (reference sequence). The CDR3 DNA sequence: TGTGCCAGCACCATTCGAGGGACTAGCGGGGTCCTCGGCGAGCAGTACTTC. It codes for CASTIRGTSGVLGEQYF. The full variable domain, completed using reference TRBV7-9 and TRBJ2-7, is DTGVSQNPRHKITKRGQNVTFRCDPISEHNRLYWYRQTLGQGPEFLTYFQNEAQLEKSRLLSDRFSAERPKGSFSTLEIQRTEQGDSAMYLCASTIRGTSGVLGEQYFGPGTRLTVT.

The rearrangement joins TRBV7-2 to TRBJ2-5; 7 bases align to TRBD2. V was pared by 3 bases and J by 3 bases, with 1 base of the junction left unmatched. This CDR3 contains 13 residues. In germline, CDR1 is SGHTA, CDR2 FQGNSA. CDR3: CASSFLAEETQYF. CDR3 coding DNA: TGTGCCAGCAGCTTCCTAGCGGAAGAGACCCAGTACTTC.

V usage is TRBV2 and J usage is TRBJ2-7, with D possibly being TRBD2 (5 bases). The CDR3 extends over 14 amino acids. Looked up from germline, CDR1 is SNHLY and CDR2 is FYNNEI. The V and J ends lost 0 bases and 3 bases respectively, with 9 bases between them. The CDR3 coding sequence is TGTGCCAGCAGTGAAGCGAGGCGGGTCTACGAGCAGTACTTC. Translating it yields CASSEARRVYEQYF.

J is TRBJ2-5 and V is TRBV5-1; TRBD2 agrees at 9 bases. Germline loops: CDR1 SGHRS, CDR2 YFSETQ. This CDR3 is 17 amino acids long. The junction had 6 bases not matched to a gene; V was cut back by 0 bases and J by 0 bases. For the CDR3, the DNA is TGCGCCAGCAGCTTGGCCTCGGTAGCGGGGGACCAAGAGACCCAGTACTTC. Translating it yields CASSLASVAGDQETQYF.

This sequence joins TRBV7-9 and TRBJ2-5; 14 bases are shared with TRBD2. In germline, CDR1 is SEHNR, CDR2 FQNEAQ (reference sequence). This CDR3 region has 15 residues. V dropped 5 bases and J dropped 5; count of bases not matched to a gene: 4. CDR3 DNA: TGTGCCAGCAGCCTGGGACTAGCGGGAGCCGAGACCCAGTACTTC. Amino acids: CASSLGLAGAETQYF.

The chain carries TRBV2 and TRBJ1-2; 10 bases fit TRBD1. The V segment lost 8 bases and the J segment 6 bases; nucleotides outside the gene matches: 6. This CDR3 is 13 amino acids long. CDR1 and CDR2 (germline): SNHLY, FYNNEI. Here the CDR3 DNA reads TGTGCCAGCTCCACGACAGGGGGCGATGGCTACACCTTC. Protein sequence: CASSTTGGDGYTF.

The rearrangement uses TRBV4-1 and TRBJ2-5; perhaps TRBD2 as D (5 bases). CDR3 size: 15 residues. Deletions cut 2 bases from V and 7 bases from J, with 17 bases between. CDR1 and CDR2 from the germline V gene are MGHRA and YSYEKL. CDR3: CASSQPQDRGGTQYF. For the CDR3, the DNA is TGCGCCAGCAGCCAACCGCAGGATCGCGGAGGGACCCAGTACTTC.